The 25 T cell receptor beta chains in this list originate from one sample, sequenced in a study of vaccination and CD4 T cells after COVID-19. At the Johns Hopkins FTIC core, DNA taken from cultured CD4+ T cells was sequenced by way of the Oncomine TCR Beta short-read assay. TCRdb passed the PCR reads through MiXCR, listing each CDR3 protein once. The sample consists of 15,000 to 17,000 distinct CDR3 sequences, roughly 73% of them appearing once. These receptors lack a known antigen. This sample's treatment: roughly 10-day PBMC culture with coronavirus spike peptide pools or control peptides (ViraFEST assay). Sequenced: CD4+ T cells from blood, cultured in vitro. These receptors were taken from a human donor who had recovered from COVID-19.

This sequence joins TRBV27 and TRBJ1-2; 7 bases are a match to TRBD1. The junction had 14 bases not matched to a gene; V was cut back by 5 bases and J by 8 bases. Germline CDR1 is MNHEY and CDR2 is SMNVEV (reference sequence). The CDR3 loop spans 15 amino acids. The CDR3 sequence: CASSLPNRTGRGYTF. The CDR3 nucleotides read TGTGCCAGCAGTCTCCCAAACCGGACAGGTCGGGGCTACACCTTC.

The CDR3 nucleotides are TGCAGTGCTAGGGGTGTAGAGGGGGGCAATGAGCAGTTCTTC. Translated, it gives CSARGVEGGNEQFF. The chain employs TRBV20-1 and TRBJ2-1, with D possibly being TRBD1 or TRBD2 (6 bases each). The CDR3 runs to 14 residues. CDR1 is DFQATT, CDR2 SNEGSKA, per germline (reference sequence). The V and J ends lost 3 bases and 6 bases respectively, with 15 bases between them.

This chain links TRBV19 with TRBJ1-5, with unresolved D. Germline V gene sequence: CDR1 LNHDA, CDR2 SQIVND (reference sequence). The V and J ends lost 6 bases and 7 bases respectively, with 19 bases between them. The CDR3 has 15 amino acids. CDR3 nucleotide sequence: TGTGCCAGTAGGGAAATGGTCGGGGTTGGACAGCCCCAGCATTTT. Residues: CASREMVGVGQPQHF.

Comments on this clonotype: An end of the junction does not agree with germline; a read error may underlie this. CDR3 bases: TGTGCCAGCATTAGACTAGCGGGAGGGAGAGAAACAGATACGCAGTATTTT. Its translation is CASIRLAGGRETDTQYF. This sequence joins TRBV10-2 and TRBJ2-3; 14 nucleotides align to TRBD2. Germline V gives CDR1 WSHSY, CDR2 SAAADI. The CDR3 sequence is 17 residues long.

The chain uses TRBV24-1 and TRBJ2-4; D is uncertain. Germline lookup yields CDR1 KGHDR and CDR2 SFDVKD. The V end lost 0 bases, the J end lost 13 bases, and 12 bases lay between the germline ends. CDR3 length: 13 amino acids. This chain's CDR3 is CATSDLDPPVQYF. The CDR3 bases are TGTGCCACCAGTGATTTGGATCCCCCGGTCCAGTACTTC.

Here the CDR3 reads CAFRGPIANTGELFF. The CDR3, as DNA: TGTGCCTTCAGGGGTCCCATCGCGAACACCGGGGAGCTGTTTTTT. This chain uses TRBV11-2 with TRBJ2-2, with D tentatively TRBD1 (6 bases). Germline V gives CDR1 SGHAT, CDR2 FQNNGV. The CDR3 is 15 residues long. V gave up 11 bases and J gave up 0 bases, with 16 bases separating them.

This chain connects TRBV6-1 to TRBJ2-4; D might be TRBD2 (5 bases). Trimming took off 4 bases at V and 4 bases at J, with 17 bases between the two ends. From germline, CDR1 is MNHNS and CDR2 SASEGT. The CDR3 consists of 16 residues. The CDR3 spells CASSGRKTPGKNIQYF. The CDR3 DNA reads as TGTGCCAGCAGTGGCCGGAAGACCCCGGGGAAAAACATTCAGTACTTC.

The chain couples TRBV28 to TRBJ1-2; perhaps TRBD1 as D (5 bases). The CDR3 sequence is 15 residues long. Germline V CDR1 and CDR2: MDHEN, SYDVKM. Trimming cost V 2 bases and J 7 bases, with 17 bases left between them. This CDR3 reads CASSLSPAGRAGYTF. CDR3 coding DNA: TGTGCCAGCAGTTTAAGCCCCGCTGGCAGGGCTGGCTACACCTTC.

The chain couples TRBV4-3 to TRBJ1-1; D remains ambiguous. The germline V gene has CDR1 LGHNA and CDR2 YSLEER. The CDR3 length is 15 residues. The V and J ends lost 3 bases and 5 bases respectively, with 16 bases between them. CDR3 sequence (DNA): TGCGCCAGCAGCCATGGACGGAGTTCGGGAACTGAAGCTTTCTTT. It codes for CASSHGRSSGTEAFF.

This clonotype was detected once. This chain joins TRBV6-1 and TRBJ2-2, with 11 bases aligning to TRBD2. The length of the CDR3 is 16 residues. J gave up 1 base and V 7 bases, and 5 bases lay outside the gene matches. Germline CDR1 reads MNHNS; CDR2 reads SASEGT. CDR3 residues: CASNLAGGLNTGELFF. CDR3 DNA: TGTGCCAGCAATCTAGCGGGAGGCCTGAACACCGGGGAGCTGTTTTTT.

This clonotype is labeled as large. The CDR3 DNA reads TGTGCCACCGGGACTAGCGGGAGGCGGGGGACCCAGTACTTC. Protein product: CATGTSGRRGTQYF. The chain has TRBV2 and TRBJ2-5; the match to TRBD2 covers 15 bases. Trimming cost V 10 bases and J 7 bases; bases outside gene matches: 7. The germline gives CDR1 SNHLY, CDR2 FYNNEI. CDR3 length: 14 amino acids.

The rearrangement links TRBV7-2 to TRBJ1-6; 9 bases align to TRBD1. Germline loops: CDR1 SGHTA, CDR2 FQGNSA. The CDR3 totals 18 residues. V gave up 1 base and J gave up 10 bases; unmatched junction bases: 14. In DNA form, the CDR3 reads TGTGCCAGCAGCTTAGTTGTTTGGGACAGGGTTTCGCCATCACCCCTCCACTTT. Its translation is CASSLVVWDRVSPSPLHF.

The V gene is TRBV20-1, the J gene TRBJ1-5; 7 bases fit TRBD1. The CDR3 runs 15 residues. The ends lost 1 base at V and 7 bases at J; junction bases unmatched: 10. Germline loops: CDR1 DFQATT, CDR2 SNEGSKA (reference sequence). The CDR3 here is CSARGPRQGGQPQHF. The CDR3 region has the DNA TGCAGTGCTAGAGGACCCAGACAGGGCGGGCAGCCCCAGCATTTT.

This chain uses TRBV12-3 or TRBV12-4 with TRBJ1-5; tentatively, D is TRBD1 (6 bases). The CDR3 loop spans 14 amino acids. Between the trimmed V and J ends, which lost 1 base and 7 bases, there was a span of 11 bases. The DNA of the CDR3 is TGTGCCAGCAGTTTAGGGCCCCAGGGGCAGCCCCAGCATTTT. This gives the protein CASSLGPQGQPQHF.

The chain has TRBV7-2 and TRBJ1-5; 8 bases line up with TRBD1. Trimming took 4 bases from V and 2 from J; bases not matched to a gene: 4. The V gene's germline CDR1 is SGHTA and CDR2 FQGNSA. This CDR3 comprises 15 residues. The CDR3 loop reads CASSYVTGGNQPQHF. The CDR3 DNA sequence: TGTGCCAGCAGCTACGTGACAGGGGGCAATCAGCCCCAGCATTTT.

This clonotype was found a few times. The rearrangement joins TRBV27 to TRBJ1-5; 7 positions match TRBD1. CDR3 length equals 15 residues. The germline gives CDR1 MNHEY, CDR2 SMNVEV (reference sequence). The ends lost 5 bases at V and 6 bases at J; junction bases unmatched: 10. The CDR3 DNA is TGTGCCAGCAGTCACGGCGGAGGGGGCGGTCAGCCCCAGCATTTT. As protein: CASSHGGGGGQPQHF.

The V call is TRBV20-1, the J call TRBJ1-2; TRBD1 aligns across 8 bases. Unmatched junction bases numbered 7, after V lost 4 bases and J lost 6 bases. The CDR3 length is 13 residues. Per the germline V gene, CDR1 is DFQATT and CDR2 is SNEGSKA (reference sequence). The CDR3 DNA sequence: TGCAGTGCTACAAGACAGGGGACGGATGGCTACACCTTC. It translates to CSATRQGTDGYTF.

The J gene is TRBJ1-6, the V gene TRBV5-6; maybe TRBD1 (6 bases). The CDR3 loop spans 15 amino acids. V lost 1 base, J lost 10 bases, and 15 bases lay in between. Per germline, CDR1 SGHDT and CDR2 YYEEEE. The CDR3 reads CASSLYSGVSSPLHF. Written as DNA, the CDR3 is TGTGCCAGCAGCTTGTATTCAGGGGTCAGCTCACCCCTCCACTTT.

The genes are TRBV7-9 and TRBJ1-4; D is unresolved. The length of the CDR3 is 14 residues. Germline V lookup: CDR1 SEHNR, CDR2 FQNEAQ (reference sequence). The V gene lost 1 base and the J gene lost 5 bases, with 8 bases spanning the gap. The CDR3 DNA follows: TGTGCCAGCAGCTTAGGGGTGGGGAATGAAAAACTGTTTTTT. Protein: CASSLGVGNEKLFF.

The V call is TRBV29-1, the J call TRBJ2-7; D is unclear. The CDR3 is made up of 13 amino acids. Trimming took off 4 bases at V and 3 bases at J, with 13 bases between the two ends. From germline, CDR1 is SQVTM and CDR2 ANQGSEA. The CDR3 DNA follows: TGCAGCGTTGTATCGGCAGAGCGCTACGAGCAGTACTTC. It translates to CSVVSAERYEQYF.

The chain employs TRBV7-2 and TRBJ1-6; 7 positions match TRBD1. V gave up 1 base and J gave up 14 bases; unmatched junction bases: 8. The CDR3 sequence is 14 residues long. Germline CDR1 and CDR2: SGHTA and FQGNSA. CDR3 in amino acids: CASSLGPQGEALHF. The DNA for the CDR3 is TGTGCCAGCAGCTTAGGGCCGCAGGGGGAGGCCCTCCACTTT.

The count of this clonotype is one. The chain combines TRBV6-2 or TRBV6-3 with TRBJ2-7, with D possibly matching TRBD2 (7 bases). Trimming pared 7 bases from V and 4 bases from J, leaving 11 bases between. There are 12 residues in the CDR3. Germline loops: CDR1 MNHEY, CDR2 SVGEGT. The CDR3 here is CASKGGGYEQYF. In nucleotides, the CDR3 is TGTGCCAGCAAAGGGGGAGGGTACGAGCAGTACTTC.

The V call is TRBV10-1, the J call TRBJ2-2, with a tentative D call TRBD2 (5 bases). V shed 2 bases and J shed 5 bases, with 12 bases lying between them. CDR3 length: 15 amino acids. The germline V gene encodes CDR1 WNHNN and CDR2 SYGVQD (reference sequence). This CDR3 is CASSEGSTRTGELFF. CDR3 sequence (DNA): TGCGCCAGCAGTGAGGGTTCAACTAGGACCGGGGAGCTGTTTTTT.

The J gene is TRBJ2-5, the V gene TRBV7-2; D gene unclear. The CDR3 is 11 residues long. In germline, CDR1 is SGHTA, CDR2 FQGNSA. V shed 3 bases and J shed 5 bases, with 4 bases lying between them. CDR3 in amino acids: CASSFHETQYF. CDR3 bases: TGTGCCAGCAGCTTTCACGAGACCCAGTACTTC.

The chain uses TRBV10-1 and TRBJ2-1, with D tentatively TRBD2 (5 bases). Trimming took off 6 bases at V and 6 bases at J, with 15 bases between the two ends. CDR3 size: 14 residues. CDR1 and CDR2 (germline): WNHNN, SYGVQD (reference sequence). CDR3 sequence: CASSPGYAPNEQFF. The CDR3 region has the DNA TGCGCCAGCAGCCCGGGATACGCCCCCAATGAGCAGTTCTTC.